Described below is a single T cell receptor (beta chain) sequence and its context. Its antigen remains unknown. Exclusion of a patient followed from autoimmune disease history or systemic immunosuppression. Data came from immunoSEQ multiplex PCR; TCRdb stores just in-frame clones and leaves some out. This sample yields more than 9,500 clones, of which 75% to 90% are seen a single time; 11% to 15% belongs to the top ten. These data originate in a study of OX40 agonist ivuxolimab in advanced cancers. Findings of the study overall: Compared with others, partial responders at 0.1-3.0 mg/kg displayed clonal expansion among the lowest. At 0.1 to 3.0 mg/kg and by week 6, clonal expansion occurred in CD4+ and CD8+ blood T cells.

The sequence was collected from an adult with an advanced solid tumor such as melanoma, head and neck, liver or kidney cancer. This sample comprised CD4+ or CD8+ T cells sorted from blood, obtained in a trial of the OX40 agonist ivuxolimab.

The CDR3 sequence: CASSLFGDSEKLFF. CDR3 DNA sequence: TGTGCCAGCAGCTTGTTCGGAGACAGTGAAAAACTGTTTTTT. The rearrangement joins TRBV5-4 to TRBJ1-4; a weak D match, TRBD1 (5 bases). V shed 1 base and J shed 7 bases, with 11 bases lying between them. The CDR3 spans 14 residues. Germline V gene data show CDR1 as SGHNT and CDR2 as YYREEE (reference sequence).